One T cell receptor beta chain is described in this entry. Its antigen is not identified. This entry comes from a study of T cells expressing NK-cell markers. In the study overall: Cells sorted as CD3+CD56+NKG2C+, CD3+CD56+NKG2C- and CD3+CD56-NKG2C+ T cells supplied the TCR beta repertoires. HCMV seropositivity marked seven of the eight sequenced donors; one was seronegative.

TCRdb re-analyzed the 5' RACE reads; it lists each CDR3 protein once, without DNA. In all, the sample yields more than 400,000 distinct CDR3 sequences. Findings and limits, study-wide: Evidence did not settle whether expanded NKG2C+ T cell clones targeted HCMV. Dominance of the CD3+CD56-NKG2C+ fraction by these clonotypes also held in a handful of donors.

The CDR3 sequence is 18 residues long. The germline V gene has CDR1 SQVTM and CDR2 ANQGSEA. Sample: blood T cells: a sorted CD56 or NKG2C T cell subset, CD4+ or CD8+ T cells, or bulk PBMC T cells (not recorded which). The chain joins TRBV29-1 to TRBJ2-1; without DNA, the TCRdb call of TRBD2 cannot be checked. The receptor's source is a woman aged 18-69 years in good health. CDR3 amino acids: CSVARPAGGPYSYNEQFF.